The TCR beta chain under discussion was sequenced for a study of shared T cell receptors in the human thymus. TCRdb's table, derived via immunoSEQ multiplex PCR, lists solely in-frame clones and lacks some. In the table there are about 730,000 clones, 70% to 90% of which are singletons. These data are also associated with another study on human thymus T cells.

The origin of this receptor is a girl under three years old with a congenital heart defect. Sequencing was done on a sample of thymocytes.

CDR3 protein: CASSVGTGVFYGYTF. Written as DNA, the CDR3 is TGTGCCAGCAGTGTCGGGACAGGGGTATTCTATGGCTACACCTTC. The chain links TRBV6-1 to TRBJ1-2; 10 nucleotides agree with TRBD1. CDR1 is MNHNS and CDR2 is SASEGT in the germline V gene. This CDR3 comprises 15 residues. J lost 4 bases, V lost 4 bases, and 6 bases had no gene match.